The clone carrying this TCR beta chain was found a few times. Its antigen is as yet unknown. V was clipped by 4 bases and J by 4 bases, with 15 bases between them. In germline, CDR1 is GTSNPN, CDR2 SVGIG (reference sequence). The CDR3 is made up of 14 amino acids. Each CDR3 protein gets one entry after TCRdb re-called the RACE reads with MiXCR. The table lists roughly 51,000 distinct CDR3 sequences, around 10% of them singletons. The time point here: pre-sensitization, week 0. The treatment: therapeutic diphenylcyclopropenone sensitization with weekly scalp DPC. These data originate in a study of human T cells and chemical hapten exposure. Study details: Patch tests delivered 0.01% DPC to the upper back and were evaluated at 6 days. Minor volume differences among pooled libraries chiefly drove per-sample TCR yield variation. Points from the study as a whole: Positively correlated with patch test score were the counts of PT1 expanded TCRs.

The J gene is TRBJ2-3, the V gene TRBV30, with D possibly called TRBD1 or TRBD2 (6 bases each). This receptor was identified in a man aged 35-49 years with alopecia areata. Some clones in this sample may be carry-over from other donors' samples. The sample here was whole blood, taken in connection with sensitization to the hapten diphenylcyclopropenone (DPC). This CDR3 is CAWTAPRGADTQYF. Here the CDR3 DNA reads TGTGCCTGGACAGCGCCGAGGGGGGCAGATACGCAGTATTTT.